This T cell receptor beta chain was identified during a study of T cells in Graves' hyperthyroidism and ophthalmopathy. Patients aged 18 to 65 had newly diagnosed hyperthyroidism lasting under 2 months. Clinical symptoms, serum thyroxine and TRAb, thyroid ultrasound and orbital computed tomography together formed the diagnostic basis. This clonotype was seen at least ten times. The target antigen is unknown. RNA transcripts served as the template for amplifying TCR beta CDR3 regions. Primed by the HTBI set, a first-round RT-PCR was run on the TCR CDR3. From the multiplex PCR reads, TCRdb called clonotypes with MiXCR, one entry per CDR3 protein. The table lists fewer than 600,000 distinct CDR3 sequences, under 15% of them singletons. Study-level findings and limits: Model predictions of ophthalmopathy came a median about six months before onset. Most thyroid clonotypes expanded above 0.001 appeared in blood too.

The germline gives CDR1 SNHLY, CDR2 FYNNEI. Trimming stripped 1 base from V and 5 bases from J, with 14 bases between. The CDR3 extends over 15 amino acids. The rearrangement links TRBV2 to TRBJ2-5; D is uncertain. Material: blood. The clonotype was recovered from a woman aged 18-30 years with Graves' hyperthyroidism. The CDR3 protein is CASSEDGQNLETQYF. The CDR3 DNA is TGTGCCAGCAGTGAAGACGGGCAGAACCTCGAGACCCAGTACTTC.